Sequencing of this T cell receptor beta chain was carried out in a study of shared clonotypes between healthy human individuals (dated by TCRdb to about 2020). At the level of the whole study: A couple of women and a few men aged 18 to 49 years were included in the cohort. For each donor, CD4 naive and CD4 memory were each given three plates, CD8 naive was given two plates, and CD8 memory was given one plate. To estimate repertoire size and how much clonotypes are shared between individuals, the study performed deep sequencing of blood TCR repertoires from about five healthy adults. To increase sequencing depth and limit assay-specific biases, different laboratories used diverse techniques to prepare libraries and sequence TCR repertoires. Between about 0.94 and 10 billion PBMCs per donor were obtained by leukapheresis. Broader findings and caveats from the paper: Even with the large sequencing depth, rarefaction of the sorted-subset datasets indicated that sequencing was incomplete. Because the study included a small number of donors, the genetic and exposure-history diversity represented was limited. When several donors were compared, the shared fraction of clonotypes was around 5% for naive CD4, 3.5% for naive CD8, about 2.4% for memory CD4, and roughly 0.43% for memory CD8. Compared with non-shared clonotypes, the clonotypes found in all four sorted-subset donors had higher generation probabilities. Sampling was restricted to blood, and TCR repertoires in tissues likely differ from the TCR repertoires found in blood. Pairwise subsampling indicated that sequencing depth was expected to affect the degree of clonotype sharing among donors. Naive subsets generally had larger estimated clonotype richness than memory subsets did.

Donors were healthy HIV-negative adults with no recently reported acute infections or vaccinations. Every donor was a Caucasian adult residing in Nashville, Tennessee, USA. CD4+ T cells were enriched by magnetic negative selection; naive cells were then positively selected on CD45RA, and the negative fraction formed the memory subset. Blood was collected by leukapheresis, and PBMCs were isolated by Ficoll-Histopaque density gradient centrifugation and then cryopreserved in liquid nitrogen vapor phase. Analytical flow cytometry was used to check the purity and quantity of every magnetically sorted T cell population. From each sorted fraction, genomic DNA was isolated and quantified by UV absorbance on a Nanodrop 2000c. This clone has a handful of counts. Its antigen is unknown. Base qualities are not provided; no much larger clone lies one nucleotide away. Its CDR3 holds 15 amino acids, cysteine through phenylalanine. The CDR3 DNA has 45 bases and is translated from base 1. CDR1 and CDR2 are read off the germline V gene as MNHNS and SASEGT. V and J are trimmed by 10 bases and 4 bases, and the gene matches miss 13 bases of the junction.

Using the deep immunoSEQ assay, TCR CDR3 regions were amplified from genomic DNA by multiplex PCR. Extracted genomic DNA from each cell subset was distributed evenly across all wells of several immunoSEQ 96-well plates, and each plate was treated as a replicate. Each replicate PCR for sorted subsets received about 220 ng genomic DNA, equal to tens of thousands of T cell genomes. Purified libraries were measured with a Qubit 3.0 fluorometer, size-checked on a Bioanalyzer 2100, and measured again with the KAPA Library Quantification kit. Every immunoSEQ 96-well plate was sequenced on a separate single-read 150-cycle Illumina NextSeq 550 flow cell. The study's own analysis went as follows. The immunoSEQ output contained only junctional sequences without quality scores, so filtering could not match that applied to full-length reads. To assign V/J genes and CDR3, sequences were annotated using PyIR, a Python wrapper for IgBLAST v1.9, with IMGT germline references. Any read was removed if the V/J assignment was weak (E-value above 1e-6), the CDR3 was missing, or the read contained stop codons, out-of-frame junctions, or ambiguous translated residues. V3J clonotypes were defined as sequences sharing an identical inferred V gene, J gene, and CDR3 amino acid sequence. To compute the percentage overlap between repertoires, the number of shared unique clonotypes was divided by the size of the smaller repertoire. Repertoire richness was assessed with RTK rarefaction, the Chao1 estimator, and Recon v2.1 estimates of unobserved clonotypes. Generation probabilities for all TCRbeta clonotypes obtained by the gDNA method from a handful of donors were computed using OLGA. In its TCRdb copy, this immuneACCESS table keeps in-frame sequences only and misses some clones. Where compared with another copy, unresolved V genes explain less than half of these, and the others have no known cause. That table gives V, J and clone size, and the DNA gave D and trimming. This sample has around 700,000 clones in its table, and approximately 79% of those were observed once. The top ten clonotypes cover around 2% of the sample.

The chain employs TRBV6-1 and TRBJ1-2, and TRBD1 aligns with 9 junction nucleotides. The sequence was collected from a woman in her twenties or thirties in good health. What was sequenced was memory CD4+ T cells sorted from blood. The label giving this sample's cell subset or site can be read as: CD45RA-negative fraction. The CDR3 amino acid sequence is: CAIMGDRDLLYGYTF. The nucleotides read TGTGCCATCATGGGGGACAGGGACCTTCTCTATGGCTACACCTTC.